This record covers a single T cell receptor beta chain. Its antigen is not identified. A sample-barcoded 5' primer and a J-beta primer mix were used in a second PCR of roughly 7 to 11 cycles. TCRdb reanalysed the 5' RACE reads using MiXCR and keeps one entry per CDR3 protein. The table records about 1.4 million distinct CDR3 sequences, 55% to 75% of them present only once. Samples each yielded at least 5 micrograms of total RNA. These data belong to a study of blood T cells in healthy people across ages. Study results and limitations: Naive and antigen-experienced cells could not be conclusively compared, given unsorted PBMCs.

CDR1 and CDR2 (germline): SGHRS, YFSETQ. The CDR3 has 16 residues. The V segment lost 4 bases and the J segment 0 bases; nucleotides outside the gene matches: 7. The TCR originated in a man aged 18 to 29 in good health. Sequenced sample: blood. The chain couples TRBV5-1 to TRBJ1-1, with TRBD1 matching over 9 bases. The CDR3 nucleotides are TGCGCCAGCAGCGGAACAGGGGGCGCGGTGAACACTGAAGCTTTCTTT. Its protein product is CASSGTGGAVNTEAFF.